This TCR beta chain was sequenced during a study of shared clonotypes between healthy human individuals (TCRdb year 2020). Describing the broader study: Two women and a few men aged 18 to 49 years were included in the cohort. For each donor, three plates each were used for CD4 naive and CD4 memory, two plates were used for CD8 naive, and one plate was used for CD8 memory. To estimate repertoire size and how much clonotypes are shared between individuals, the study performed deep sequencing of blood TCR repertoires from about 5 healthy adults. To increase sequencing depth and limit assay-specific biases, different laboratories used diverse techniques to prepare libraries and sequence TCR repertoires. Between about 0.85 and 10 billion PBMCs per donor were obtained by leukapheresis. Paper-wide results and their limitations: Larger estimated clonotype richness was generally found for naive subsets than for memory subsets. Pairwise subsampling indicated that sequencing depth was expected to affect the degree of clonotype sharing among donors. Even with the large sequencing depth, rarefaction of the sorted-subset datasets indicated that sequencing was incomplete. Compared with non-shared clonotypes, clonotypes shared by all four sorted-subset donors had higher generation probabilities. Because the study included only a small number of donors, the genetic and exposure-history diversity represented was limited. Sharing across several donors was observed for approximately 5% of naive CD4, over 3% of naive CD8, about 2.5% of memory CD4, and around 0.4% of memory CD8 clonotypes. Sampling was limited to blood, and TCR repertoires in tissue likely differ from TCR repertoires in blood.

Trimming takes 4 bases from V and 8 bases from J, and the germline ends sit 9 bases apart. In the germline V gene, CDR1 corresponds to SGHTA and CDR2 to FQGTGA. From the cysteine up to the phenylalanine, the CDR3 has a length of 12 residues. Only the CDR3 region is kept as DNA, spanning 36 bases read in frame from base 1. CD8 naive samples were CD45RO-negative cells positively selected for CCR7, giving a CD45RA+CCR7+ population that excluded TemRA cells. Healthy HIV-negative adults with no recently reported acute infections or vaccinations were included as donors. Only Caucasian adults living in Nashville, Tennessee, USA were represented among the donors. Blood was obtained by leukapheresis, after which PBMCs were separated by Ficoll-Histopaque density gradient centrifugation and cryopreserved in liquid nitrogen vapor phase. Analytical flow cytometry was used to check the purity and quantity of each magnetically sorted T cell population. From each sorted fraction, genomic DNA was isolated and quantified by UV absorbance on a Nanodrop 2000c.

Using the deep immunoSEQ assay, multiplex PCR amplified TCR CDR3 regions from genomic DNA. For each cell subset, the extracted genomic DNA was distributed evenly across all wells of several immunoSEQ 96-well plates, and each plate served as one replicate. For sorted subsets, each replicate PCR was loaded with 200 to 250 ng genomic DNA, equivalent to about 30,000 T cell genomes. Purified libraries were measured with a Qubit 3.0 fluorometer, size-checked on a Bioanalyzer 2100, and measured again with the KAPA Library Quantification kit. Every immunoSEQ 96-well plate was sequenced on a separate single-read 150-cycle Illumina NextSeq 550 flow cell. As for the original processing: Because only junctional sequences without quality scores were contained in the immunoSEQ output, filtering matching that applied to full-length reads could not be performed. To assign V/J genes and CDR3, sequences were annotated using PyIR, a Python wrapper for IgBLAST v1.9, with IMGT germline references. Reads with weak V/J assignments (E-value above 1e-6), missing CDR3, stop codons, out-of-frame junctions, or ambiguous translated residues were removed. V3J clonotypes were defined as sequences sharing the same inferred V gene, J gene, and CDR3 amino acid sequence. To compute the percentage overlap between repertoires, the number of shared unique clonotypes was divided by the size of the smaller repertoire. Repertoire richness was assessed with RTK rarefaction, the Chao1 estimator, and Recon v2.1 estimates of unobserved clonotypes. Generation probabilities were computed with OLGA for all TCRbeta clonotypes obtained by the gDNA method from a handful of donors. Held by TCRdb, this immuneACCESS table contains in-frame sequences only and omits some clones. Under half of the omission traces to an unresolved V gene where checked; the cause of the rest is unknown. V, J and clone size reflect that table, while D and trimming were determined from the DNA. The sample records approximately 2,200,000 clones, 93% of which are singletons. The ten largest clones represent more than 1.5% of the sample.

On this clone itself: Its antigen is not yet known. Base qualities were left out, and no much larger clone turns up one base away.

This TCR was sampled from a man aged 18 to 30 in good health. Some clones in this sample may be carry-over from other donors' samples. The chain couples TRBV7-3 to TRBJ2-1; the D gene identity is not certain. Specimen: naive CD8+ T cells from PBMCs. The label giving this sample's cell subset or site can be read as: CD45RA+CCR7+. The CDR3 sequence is CASSSVGDEQFF. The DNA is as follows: TGTGCCAGCAGCTCGGTTGGGGATGAGCAGTTCTTC.